The 30 T cell receptor beta chains in this list originate from one sample, sequenced in a study of response to subunit inactivated influenza vaccine. TCRdb re-called the RT-PCR reads through MiXCR, storing one row per CDR3 protein. Counted here are 500,000 to 600,000 distinct CDR3 sequences, 12% to 15% occurring once; the ten biggest clones make up more than 9.5%. This specimen consisted of PBMCs from blood, obtained 12 days after vaccination. These TCRs come from a man aged 50 to 60 who received an inactivated influenza vaccine.

This clonotype was observed a few times. The chain employs TRBV12-3 or TRBV12-4 and TRBJ2-7; perhaps TRBD1 as D (6 bases). The CDR3 spans 13 residues. Trimming removed 2 bases at V and 3 bases at J, with 8 bases between. This CDR3 reads CASSLMTGYEQYF. CDR3 coding DNA: TGTGCCAGCAGTTTAATGACAGGCTACGAGCAGTACTTC.

The table lists this clonotype with a few counts. The chain employs TRBV5-4 and TRBJ1-2; perhaps TRBD1 as D (5 bases). This CDR3 is 16 amino acids long. Germline CDR1 and CDR2: SGHNT and YYREEE (reference sequence). The V and J ends lost 2 bases and 0 bases respectively, with 14 bases between them. The CDR3 sequence is CASSFAGTGTNYGYTF. Written as DNA, the CDR3 is TGTGCCAGCAGCTTTGCTGGGACGGGAACTAACTATGGCTACACCTTC.

This clonotype was seen a handful of times. The chain combines TRBV6-5 with TRBJ2-5; no clear D gene. CDR1 MNHEY and CDR2 SVGAGI come from the germline V gene. V gave up 0 bases and J gave up 2 bases, with 10 bases separating them. The CDR3 runs 15 residues. DNA of the CDR3: TGTGCCAGCAGTTACTCCGGACCGCGTCAAGAGACCCAGTACTTC. Protein sequence: CASSYSGPRQETQYF.

The V gene is TRBV3-1, the J gene TRBJ1-1; perhaps TRBD1 as D (5 bases). This CDR3 has 11 residues. CDR1 is LGHDT, CDR2 YNNKEL, per germline (reference sequence). The CDR3 nucleotides are TGTGCTACGGGGCAGAACACTGAAGCTTTCTTT. Translation: CATGQNTEAFF. The full variable domain, in which reference TRBV3-1 and TRBJ1-1 provide the parts outside the CDR3, is DTAVSQTPKYLVTQMGNDKSIKCEQNLGHDTMYWYKQDSKKFLKIMFSYNNKELIINETVPNRFSPKSPDKAHLNLHINSLELGDSAVYFCATGQNTEAFFGQGTRLTVV.

V usage is TRBV7-9 and J usage is TRBJ2-3; D not resolved. CDR3 length equals 15 residues. Trimming stripped 5 bases from V and 0 bases from J, with 12 bases between. CDR1 is SEHNR, CDR2 FQNEAQ, per germline (reference sequence). This CDR3 reads CASSPDPVSTDTQYF. CDR3 bases: TGTGCCAGCAGCCCAGATCCGGTTAGCACAGATACGCAGTATTTT.

The V gene is TRBV11-1, the J gene TRBJ2-1; TRBD2 is a possible D gene (5 bases). V shed 6 bases and J shed 3 bases, with 18 bases lying between them. The length of the CDR3 is 16 residues. Germline-derived CDR1 and CDR2 are SGHAT and FQDESV (reference sequence). CDR3 sequence (DNA): TGTGCCAGCAGTCACCAATCGGAGGTTGTCTACAATGAGCAGTTCTTC. Residues: CASSHQSEVVYNEQFF.

In this sample, this clonotype turned up a few times. V is TRBV19 and J is TRBJ2-1, with D uncertain. V shed 3 bases and J shed 0 bases, with 6 bases lying between them. This CDR3 has 14 amino acids. CDR1 is LNHDA and CDR2 is SQIVND in the germline V gene (reference sequence). CDR3 sequence: CASSMGSSYNEQFF. The CDR3 nucleotides read TGTGCCAGTAGTATGGGAAGCTCCTACAATGAGCAGTTCTTC.

This clonotype was seen at least ten times. The chain links TRBV11-2 to TRBJ1-1; D unclear. Per germline, CDR1 SGHAT and CDR2 FQNNGV. CDR3 size: 19 residues. V lost 1 base, J lost 1 base, and 22 bases lay in between. The CDR3 spells CASSLVLAGSASSNTEAFF. The CDR3, as DNA: TGTGCCAGCAGCTTAGTCTTGGCAGGCTCTGCTTCTTCGAACACTGAAGCTTTCTTT.

V usage is TRBV6-5 and J usage is TRBJ2-3; D gene uncertain. Germline CDR1 reads MNHEY; CDR2 reads SVGAGI. Trimming removed 6 bases from V and 0 bases from J, with 4 bases in between. The CDR3 extends over 12 amino acids. For the CDR3, the DNA is TGTGCCAGCAGGGACAGCACAGATACGCAGTATTTT. Amino acids: CASRDSTDTQYF.

This clonotype was picked up many times. J is TRBJ2-1 and V is TRBV7-9; D is uncertain. The CDR3 has 14 residues. V gave up 0 bases and J gave up 6 bases, with 9 bases separating them. CDR1 and CDR2 (germline): SEHNR, FQNEAQ (reference sequence). The CDR3 loop reads CASSLAGSANEQFF. The CDR3 DNA sequence: TGTGCCAGCAGCTTAGCAGGGTCAGCCAATGAGCAGTTCTTC. The whole variable domain, remainder taken from reference TRBV7-9 and TRBJ2-1, is DTGVSQNPRHKITKRGQNVTFRCDPISEHNRLYWYRQTLGQGPEFLTYFQNEAQLEKSRLLSDRFSAERPKGSFSTLEIQRTEQGDSAMYLCASSLAGSANEQFFGPGTRLTVL.

This clonotype was observed a handful of times. V gene TRBV4-2 combines with J gene TRBJ2-1, with TRBD2 as a possible D gene (6 bases). Germline assignment: CDR1 LGHNA and CDR2 YNFKEQ. Between the trimmed V and J ends, which lost 4 bases and 5 bases, there was a span of 9 bases. CDR3 length: 13 residues. The CDR3 nucleotides are TGTGCCAGCAGCCCACGGGAGAACAATGAGCAGTTCTTC. This encodes CASSPRENNEQFF.

This clonotype came up a few times. The J gene is TRBJ2-1, the V gene TRBV18; D is possibly TRBD1 (5 bases). The CDR3 has 15 residues. Germline V gives CDR1 KGHSH, CDR2 LQKENI. V was trimmed by 8 bases and J by 6 bases, leaving 20 bases between them. DNA for the CDR3: TGTGCCAGCCCTGATATGGCAGGGAATAGCAATGAGCAGTTCTTC. Translation gives CASPDMAGNSNEQFF. Drawing the rest from reference TRBV18 and TRBJ2-1, the complete variable domain is NAGVMQNPRHLVRRRGQEARLRCSPMKGHSHVYWYRQLPEEGLKFMVYLQKENIIDESGMPKERFSAEFPKEGPSILRIQQVVRGDSAAYFCASPDMAGNSNEQFFGPGTRLTVL.

The DNA of the CDR3 is TGCGCCAGCAGCAGCCTAAATAGGCGGCTATACAATGAGCAGTTCTTC. Its translation is CASSSLNRRLYNEQFF. The V and J genes are TRBV5-1 and TRBJ2-1; D is unclear. The germline CDR1 and CDR2 sequences are SGHRS and YFSETQ. CDR3 length equals 16 residues. Trimming took off 4 bases at V and 4 bases at J, with 18 bases between the two ends.

This chain uses TRBV24-1 with TRBJ2-3, with 7 bases lining up with TRBD2. Germline V gives CDR1 KGHDR, CDR2 SFDVKD. The CDR3 is 16 amino acids. J lost 0 bases, V lost 0 bases, and 2 bases had no gene match. CDR3 sequence (DNA): TGTGCCACCAGTGATTTGCCGGGACTAAGCACAGATACGCAGTATTTT. Translated, it gives CATSDLPGLSTDTQYF.

In DNA form, the CDR3 reads TGTGCCAGCATGAGCGGGAGGATCTACGAGCAGTACTTC. Translating it yields CASMSGRIYEQYF. The chain combines TRBV6-1 with TRBJ2-7; 9 bases are shared with TRBD2. CDR3 length: 13 residues. V lost 7 bases and J lost 3; bases outside the gene matches: 4. CDR1 and CDR2 (germline): MNHNS, SASEGT.

CDR3 nucleotide sequence: TGTGCCAGCAGCGAGGGGGCGCCGACAGCTTTCTTT. As protein: CASSEGAPTAFF. The V gene is TRBV6-2 or TRBV6-3, the J gene TRBJ1-1, with 7 bases that match TRBD1. CDR1 is MNHEY and CDR2 is SVGEGT in the germline V gene. V dropped 6 bases and J dropped 10; count of bases not matched to a gene: 8. The CDR3 sequence is 12 residues long.

The chain employs TRBV20-1 and TRBJ2-7, with 8 bases lining up with TRBD2. V trimming: 6 bases; J trimming: 3 bases; junction bases outside the gene matches: 10. Looked up from germline, CDR1 is DFQATT and CDR2 is SNEGSKA (reference sequence). The CDR3 is 14 residues long. The CDR3, as DNA: TGCAGTGCCCCCCGGGGGGGGAGGTTCTACGAGCAGTACTTC. Translation: CSAPRGGRFYEQYF.

This clonotype was counted only a few times. The chain recombines TRBV7-3 with TRBJ2-3; no firm D call. Germline V gives CDR1 SGHTA, CDR2 FQGTGA. This CDR3 contains 14 residues. V lost 5 bases and J 0 bases, leaving 9 bases between the germline ends. The CDR3 nucleotides are TGTGCCAGCAGCGACCGGGCTAGCACAGATACGCAGTATTTT. Amino acid sequence: CASSDRASTDTQYF.

The V gene is TRBV15, the J gene TRBJ2-5, with D uncertain. Germline V gene sequence: CDR1 LNHNV, CDR2 YYDKDF (reference sequence). V was cut by 0 bases and J by 7 bases, with 15 bases left in between. The CDR3 sequence is 15 residues long. CDR3 coding DNA: TGTGCCACCAGCAGAGATCGTACCGGGCAGGCGACCCAGTACTTC. It is translated as CATSRDRTGQATQYF.

The genes are TRBV28 and TRBJ1-1; D is unclear. CDR3 length: 15 residues. Trimming took off 2 bases at V and 4 bases at J, with 14 bases between the two ends. Germline CDR1 and CDR2: MDHEN and SYDVKM. DNA for the CDR3: TGTGCCAGCAGTTTAAACGGGCGGCCGGGCACTGAAGCTTTCTTT. Its protein product is CASSLNGRPGTEAFF.

The V and J genes are TRBV7-9 and TRBJ2-1; D assignment may be TRBD1 or TRBD2 (5 bases each). Germline assignment: CDR1 SEHNR and CDR2 FQNEAQ (reference sequence). V was trimmed by 5 bases and J by 2 bases, leaving 7 bases between them. CDR3 size: 13 residues. CDR3 region: CASSRDAYNEQFF. In DNA, the CDR3 is TGTGCCAGCAGCCGGGACGCCTACAATGAGCAGTTCTTC.

This chain links TRBV3-1 with TRBJ2-7, with D tentatively TRBD1 or TRBD2 (5 bases each). The CDR3 extends over 15 amino acids. CDR1 is LGHDT and CDR2 is YNNKEL in the germline V gene (reference sequence). Trimming pared 4 bases from V and 6 bases from J, leaving 19 bases between. This CDR3 reads CASSRSGPAGGEQYF. The CDR3 nucleotides read TGTGCCAGCAGCCGGTCGGGACCCGCGGGCGGCGAGCAGTACTTC.

There are a few counts of this clonotype. The rearrangement joins TRBV5-1 to TRBJ1-1, with 7 bases that match TRBD1. Germline V gene data show CDR1 as SGHRS and CDR2 as YFSETQ. The CDR3 has 15 residues. V dropped 3 bases and J dropped 5; count of bases not matched to a gene: 10. CDR3 coding DNA: TGCGCCAGCAGCTACAACAGGGGTGGAGGGACTGAAGCTTTCTTT. Residues: CASSYNRGGGTEAFF.

This clonotype was detected a few times. The chain links TRBV9 to TRBJ2-3; TRBD2 is a possible D gene (6 bases). V was pared by 0 bases and J by 2 bases, with 10 bases between. CDR3 length: 15 amino acids. CDR1 and CDR2 (germline): SGDLS, YYNGEE. The chain's CDR3 is CASSVAGGITDTQYF. In DNA, the CDR3 is TGTGCCAGCAGCGTAGCTGGCGGGATCACAGATACGCAGTATTTT.

In its sample, this clonotype was seen a few times. The chain couples TRBV9 to TRBJ2-5, with D possibly TRBD2 on 5 matching bases. Per the germline V gene, CDR1 is SGDLS and CDR2 is YYNGEE. This CDR3 region has 13 residues. Trimming removed 0 bases at V and 6 bases at J, with 9 bases between. CDR3 protein: CASSVGPGKTQYF. The CDR3 DNA reads TGTGCCAGCAGCGTAGGGCCGGGGAAGACCCAGTACTTC.

This clonotype was counted between two and nine times. The chain combines TRBV12-3 or TRBV12-4 with TRBJ1-4, with 10 positions matching TRBD1. This CDR3 is 14 amino acids long. With V trimmed by 6 bases and J by 8 bases, 6 bases remained unmatched. The CDR3 here is CASRRQGAWEKLFF. The DNA of the CDR3 is TGTGCCAGCAGACGACAGGGGGCGTGGGAAAAACTGTTTTTT.

This clonotype has a count of ten or more. The chain carries TRBV20-1 and TRBJ1-2; D might be TRBD1 (6 bases). The germline gives CDR1 DFQATT, CDR2 SNEGSKA (reference sequence). The length of the CDR3 is 13 residues. Trimming took 3 bases from V and 6 from J, leaving 14 bases between them. DNA for the CDR3: TGCAGTGCTAGGAGGGGGGGGGATCATGGCTACACCTTC. It yields the protein CSARRGGDHGYTF.

This chain joins TRBV28 and TRBJ2-7; 9 bases are a match to TRBD2. This CDR3 is built from 15 residues. Per germline, CDR1 MDHEN and CDR2 SYDVKM. V gave up 6 bases and J gave up 2 bases; unmatched junction bases: 8. CDR3 sequence: CASRPSVAGAYEQYF. The CDR3 bases are TGTGCCAGCAGACCCTCGGTAGCGGGGGCCTACGAGCAGTACTTC. Combining the CDR3 with reference TRBV28 and TRBJ2-7 gives the whole variable domain DVKVTQSSRYLVKRTGEKVFLECVQDMDHENMFWYRQDPGLGLRLIYFSYDVKMKEKGDIPEGYSVSREKKERFSLILESASTNQTSMYLCASRPSVAGAYEQYFGPGTRLTVT.

The rearrangement links TRBV4-3 to TRBJ1-6, with D possibly being TRBD1 (5 bases). The CDR3 length is 14 residues. The germline V gene encodes CDR1 LGHNA and CDR2 YSLEER. V lost 4 bases and J lost 7, with 11 bases in between. CDR3 nucleotide sequence: TGCGCCAGCAGCCCGGGACGGAACAATTCACCCCTCCACTTT. It translates to CASSPGRNNSPLHF.

The chain is built from TRBV24-1 and TRBJ2-7, with D perhaps TRBD1 (6 bases). The CDR3 totals 14 residues. Germline CDR1 is KGHDR and CDR2 is SFDVKD. Trimming shortened V by 4 bases and J by 2 bases, and 11 bases separated the two germline ends. The CDR3 sequence: CATSETDRTYEQYF. CDR3 coding DNA: TGTGCCACCAGTGAGACAGACAGGACCTACGAGCAGTACTTC.